These T cell receptor beta chains were read from a single sample in a study of T cells after yellow fever vaccination. TCRdb reprocessed the 5' RACE reads via MiXCR and lists one record per CDR3 protein. The data contain 320,000 or so distinct CDR3 sequences, roughly 8.4% of them singletons. The sequenced sample was PBMCs, obtained roughly 45 days after the first yellow fever vaccination. The receptors originated from a man between 18 and 35 years old who received the YFV17D yellow fever vaccine. Both conserved end residues are part of each CDR3. D genes are given only for firm matches. The listing skips clone size in some rows; elsewhere it reads once, few, many or a size class.

abundance | j_gene | v_gene | d_gene | CDR3aa | CDR3nt
few | TRBJ1-1 | TRBV6-4 | TRBD1 | CASSDSAGGITEAFF | TGTGCCAGCAGTGACTCGGCAGGGGGTATCACTGAAGCTTTCTTT
. | TRBJ1-6 | TRBV5-1 | . | CASSRLDNRENSPLHF | TGCGCCAGCAGCAGATTGGATAACAGGGAAAATTCACCCCTCCACTTT
few | TRBJ2-5 | TRBV11-2 | TRBD2 | CASSLVGSRLAGGQETQYF | TGTGCCAGCAGCTTAGTAGGTTCCAGACTAGCGGGGGGTCAAGAGACCCAGTACTTC
few | TRBJ1-5 | TRBV12-3/TRBV12-4 | . | CASSLKEQSNSNQPQHF | TGTGCCAGCAGTTTAAAGGAACAGAGTAATAGCAATCAGCCCCAGCATTTT
few | TRBJ1-1 | TRBV5-1 | . | CASSPRGWDTEAFF | TGCGCCAGCAGCCCCCGGGGCTGGGACACTGAAGCTTTCTTT
once | TRBJ2-6 | TRBV4-1 | . | CASSPGLANVLTF | TGCGCCAGCAGCCCAGGGTTGGCCAACGTCCTGACTTTC
few | TRBJ1-6 | TRBV18 | TRBD1 | CASSPRSDRVHSPLHF | TGTGCCAGCTCACCTCGGTCGGACAGGGTTCATTCACCCCTCCACTTT
few | TRBJ2-1 | TRBV7-8 | TRBD1 | CASSLGTGGHEQFF | TGTGCCAGCAGCTTGGGGACAGGGGGCCATGAGCAGTTCTTC
few | TRBJ2-4 | TRBV12-3/TRBV12-4 | . | CASSLQAQNIQYF | TGTGCCAGCAGTTTACAGGCACAAAACATTCAGTACTTC
many | TRBJ2-5 | TRBV6-1 | . | CASREETQYF | TGTGCCAGCAGGGAAGAGACCCAGTACTTC
few | TRBJ2-2 | TRBV5-6 | . | CASSRSGITGELFF | TGTGCCAGCAGTAGGTCAGGGATCACCGGGGAGCTGTTTTTT
. | TRBJ2-1 | TRBV5-1 | . | CASSLQGPVNNEQFF | TGCGCCAGCAGCTTGCAGGGACCAGTTAACAATGAGCAGTTCTTC
many | TRBJ2-2 | TRBV27 | . | CASSSNTGELFF | TGTGCCAGCAGTTCAAACACCGGGGAGCTGTTTTTT
few | TRBJ1-1 | TRBV6-5 | . | CASSYSTVLSTEAFF | TGTGCCAGCAGTTACTCGACGGTTTTGAGCACTGAAGCTTTCTTT
few | TRBJ2-5 | TRBV12-3/TRBV12-4 | . | CASSLYSGAIQETQYF | TGTGCCAGCAGTTTATATTCGGGAGCGATCCAAGAGACCCAGTACTTC
. | TRBJ2-3 | TRBV7-2 | . | CASSPQGGPPSTDTQYF | TGTGCCAGCAGCCCACAAGGGGGGCCCCCTAGCACAGATACGCAGTATTTT
. | TRBJ2-5 | TRBV4-3 | . | CASSQDLPEGLSHQETQYF | TGCGCCAGCAGCCAAGATCTCCCTGAAGGGTTGAGCCACCAAGAGACCCAGTACTTC
many | TRBJ2-1 | TRBV19 | . | CASSIWDGGPFNEQFF | TGTGCCAGTAGTATTTGGGACGGGGGGCCTTTCAATGAGCAGTTCTTC
many | TRBJ2-7 | TRBV12-3/TRBV12-4 | . | CASSSTGRRDEQYF | TGTGCCAGCAGTTCTACAGGGAGGAGAGACGAGCAGTACTTC
many | TRBJ2-3 | TRBV6-2/TRBV6-3 | . | CASSLLSNLPGPSTDTQYF | TGTGCCAGCAGTTTATTATCCAACCTGCCGGGACCAAGCACAGATACGCAGTATTTT
. | TRBJ2-5 | TRBV4-1 | . | CASSSEAGVRETQYF | TGCGCCAGCAGCTCCGAGGCAGGGGTCAGAGAGACCCAGTACTTC
few | TRBJ1-5 | TRBV7-2 | . | CASSLGVLGNQPQHF | TGTGCCAGCAGCCTAGGTGTCCTAGGCAATCAGCCCCAGCATTTT
. | TRBJ2-1 | TRBV4-1 | TRBD1 | CTSKWDRGYYNEQFF | TGCACCAGTAAATGGGACAGGGGGTACTACAATGAGCAGTTCTTC
. | TRBJ1-1 | TRBV7-9 | . | CASAFAGLNTEAFF | TGTGCCAGCGCCTTTGCGGGACTGAACACTGAAGCTTTCTTT
. | TRBJ2-1 | TRBV7-6 | . | CASSGGGLGDEQFF | TGTGCCAGCAGCGGAGGGGGTCTCGGAGATGAGCAGTTCTTC
many | TRBJ1-2 | TRBV5-1 | . | CASSAQGRGNYGYTF | TGCGCCAGCAGCGCGCAGGGCCGAGGAAACTATGGCTACACCTTC
many | TRBJ2-5 | TRBV12-3/TRBV12-4 | . | CASSFIGRQETQYF | TGTGCCAGCAGTTTTATAGGCCGTCAAGAGACCCAGTACTTC
few | TRBJ2-5 | TRBV7-7 | . | CASSRNYQGRETQYF | TGTGCTAGCAGCCGCAACTATCAGGGGCGGGAGACCCAGTACTTC
. | TRBJ2-1 | TRBV6-1 | . | CASSRLGGDDHNEQFF | TGTGCCAGCAGTAGACTAGGGGGGGATGACCACAATGAGCAGTTCTTC
. | TRBJ2-1 | TRBV10-3 | . | CAISPGGRHNEQFF | TGTGCCATCAGCCCCGGGGGCCGGCACAATGAGCAGTTCTTC
few | TRBJ2-2 | TRBV5-1 | . | CASRDSPAGELFF | TGCGCCAGCAGGGACTCCCCAGCCGGGGAGCTGTTTTTT
few | TRBJ2-7 | TRBV19 | . | CASSDMTVQQYF | TGTGCCAGTAGTGATATGACAGTTCAGCAGTACTTC
medium-sized | TRBJ2-2 | TRBV27 | . | CATGSANTGELFF | TGTGCCACTGGGTCGGCCAACACCGGGGAGCTGTTTTTT
. | TRBJ2-1 | TRBV24-1 | . | CATSDSGGAFHSSYNEQFF | TGTGCCACCAGTGATTCTGGGGGGGCATTCCATAGCTCCTACAATGAGCAGTTCTTC
. | TRBJ2-3 | TRBV11-2 | TRBD2 | CASSLERSGGSTDTQYF | TGTGCCAGCAGCTTAGAGAGGAGCGGGGGTAGCACAGATACGCAGTATTTT
few | TRBJ2-5 | TRBV20-1 | . | CSVEEGAETQYF | TGCAGTGTGGAAGAGGGAGCGGAGACCCAGTACTTC
. | TRBJ1-2 | TRBV28 | . | CASSSREYGYTF | TGTGCCAGCAGTTCTCGAGAATATGGCTACACCTTC
few | TRBJ1-3 | TRBV11-2 | . | CASSPRMGGSGNTIYF | TGTGCCAGCAGCCCGCGGATGGGGGGCTCTGGAAACACCATATATTTT
few | TRBJ2-3 | TRBV6-5 | . | CASSYSNSPTDTQYF | TGTGCCAGCAGTTACTCGAATAGCCCAACAGATACGCAGTATTTT
. | TRBJ2-1 | TRBV11-3 | TRBD2 | CASSLGVAGYNEQFF | TGTGCCAGCAGCTTAGGGGTAGCGGGTTACAATGAGCAGTTCTTC
many | TRBJ1-2 | TRBV12-3/TRBV12-4 | TRBD1 | CASRRGTGGYGYTF | TGTGCCAGCAGACGGGGGACAGGCGGCTATGGCTACACCTTC
many | TRBJ1-4 | TRBV6-5 | TRBD1 | CASSYGDRDNEKLFF | TGTGCCAGCAGTTATGGAGACAGGGATAATGAAAAACTGTTTTTT
. | TRBJ2-3 | TRBV5-1 | . | CASSRTQGSSTDTQYF | TGCGCCAGCAGTCGAACCCAGGGATCTAGCACAGATACGCAGTATTTT
. | TRBJ2-3 | TRBV11-2 | TRBD1 | CASSFPGTAPTDTQYF | TGTGCCAGCAGCTTCCCCGGGACAGCTCCCACAGATACGCAGTATTTT
few | TRBJ1-4 | TRBV6-1 | . | CASSGAKNEKLFF | TGTGCCAGCAGTGGAGCTAAGAATGAAAAACTGTTTTTT
few | TRBJ2-5 | TRBV7-9 | . | CASRGIRETQYF | TGTGCCAGCAGAGGGATAAGGGAGACCCAGTACTTC
few | TRBJ2-4 | TRBV6-2/TRBV6-3 | TRBD1 | CASSTRDSRRNIQYF | TGTGCCAGCAGTACCCGGGACAGCCGAAGAAACATTCAGTACTTC
. | TRBJ2-2 | TRBV29-1 | . | CSVVEGDGELFF | TGCAGCGTTGTTGAGGGGGACGGGGAGCTGTTTTTT
many | TRBJ1-2 | TRBV5-1 | . | CASSPDGPPLYGYTF | TGCGCCAGCAGCCCGGACGGTCCCCCGCTCTATGGCTACACCTTC
. | TRBJ2-1 | TRBV5-1 | . | CASSPREGASYNEQFF | TGCGCCAGCAGCCCCCGGGAGGGGGCGTCCTACAATGAGCAGTTCTTC
. | TRBJ1-6 | TRBV12-3/TRBV12-4 | TRBD1 | CASSLAGAGGGSPLHF | TGTGCCAGCAGTTTGGCTGGGGCAGGGGGTGGTTCACCCCTCCACTTT
. | TRBJ1-2 | TRBV27 | . | CASSFQGGVYGYTF | TGTGCCAGCAGTTTTCAGGGTGGGGTCTATGGCTACACCTTC
. | TRBJ1-2 | TRBV4-3 | TRBD1 | CASSTYRGNYGYTF | TGCGCCAGCAGCACATACAGGGGTAACTATGGCTACACCTTC
. | TRBJ1-1 | TRBV5-1 | . | CASASFKGVEAFF | TGCGCCAGCGCCTCTTTTAAAGGGGTTGAAGCTTTCTTT
. | TRBJ2-1 | TRBV4-3 | TRBD1 | CASSQGRDRRINEQFF | TGCGCCAGCAGCCAAGGCCGGGACAGGCGAATCAATGAGCAGTTCTTC
few | TRBJ2-5 | TRBV29-1 | . | CSVSVVMGQETQYF | TGCAGCGTTAGCGTGGTGATGGGGCAAGAGACCCAGTACTTC
few | TRBJ2-3 | TRBV24-1 | TRBD2 | CATSDSQRGGIDTQYF | TGTGCCACCAGTGATTCGCAGCGGGGGGGCATAGATACGCAGTATTTT